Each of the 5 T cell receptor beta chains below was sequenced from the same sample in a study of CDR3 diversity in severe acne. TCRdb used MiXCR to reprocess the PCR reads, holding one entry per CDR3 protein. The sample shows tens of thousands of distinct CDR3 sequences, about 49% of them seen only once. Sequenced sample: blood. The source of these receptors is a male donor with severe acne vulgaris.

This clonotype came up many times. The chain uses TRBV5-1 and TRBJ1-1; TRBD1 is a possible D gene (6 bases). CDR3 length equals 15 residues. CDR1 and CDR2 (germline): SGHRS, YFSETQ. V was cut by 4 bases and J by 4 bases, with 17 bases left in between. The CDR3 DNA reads TGCGCCAGCAGCCCGAGGGGGGAGGAAGGCACTGAAGCTTTCTTT. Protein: CASSPRGEEGTEAFF.

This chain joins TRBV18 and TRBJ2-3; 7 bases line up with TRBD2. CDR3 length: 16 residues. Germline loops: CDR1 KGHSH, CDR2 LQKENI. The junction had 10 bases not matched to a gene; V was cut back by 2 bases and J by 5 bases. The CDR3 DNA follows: TGTGCCAGCTCACCAAGGCCTAGCGGCAATGGAGATACGCAGTATTTT. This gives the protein CASSPRPSGNGDTQYF.

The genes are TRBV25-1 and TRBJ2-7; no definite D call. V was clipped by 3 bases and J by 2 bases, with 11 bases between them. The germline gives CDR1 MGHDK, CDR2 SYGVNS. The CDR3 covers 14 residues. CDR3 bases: TGTGCCAGCAGTGAGTTGGACGCCACCTACGAGCAGTACTTC. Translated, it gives CASSELDATYEQYF.

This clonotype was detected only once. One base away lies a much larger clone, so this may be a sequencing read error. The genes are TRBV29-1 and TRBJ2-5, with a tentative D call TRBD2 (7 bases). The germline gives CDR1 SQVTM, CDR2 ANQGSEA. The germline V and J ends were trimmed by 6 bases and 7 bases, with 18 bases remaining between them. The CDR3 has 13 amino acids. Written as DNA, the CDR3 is TGCAGCGTCCGCATAACAGGGAGGGGGACCCAGTACTTC. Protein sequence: CSVRITGRGTQYF.

CDR3 nucleotides: TGTGCCAGCAGTCCGGGACTAGCGGGAGGGAGAAGTGAGCAGTTCTTC. It codes for CASSPGLAGGRSEQFF. The rearrangement joins TRBV7-9 to TRBJ2-1; 16 bases line up with TRBD2. With V trimmed by 6 bases and J by 9 bases, 8 bases remained unmatched. This CDR3 region has 16 residues. The germline gives CDR1 SEHNR, CDR2 FQNEAQ (reference sequence).